This T cell receptor beta chain was recorded in a study of blood T cell repertoires in COVID-19. V lost 4 bases to trimming and J lost 1 base; unmatched junction nucleotides: 6. The germline V gene has CDR1 SGHRS and CDR2 YFSETQ. This CDR3 spans 15 amino acids. TCRdb's copy holds only in-frame clones and misses some; the assay was immunoSEQ multiplex PCR. Here the sample spans around 190,000 clones, 70% to 85% being singletons. This TCR was recovered from a human donor in a cohort sampled during active COVID-19. The chain links TRBV5-1 to TRBJ1-1; 8 bases match TRBD1. Source material: peripheral blood. The CDR3 coding sequence is TGCGCCAGCAGCGCTAGGACAGGGTCGAACACTGAAGCTTTCTTT. The encoded protein is CASSARTGSNTEAFF.